This T cell receptor (beta chain) was retrieved from a study of blood T cell repertoires in COVID-19. About the research overall: Samples representing acute and convalescent COVID-19 were sourced from the United States, Italy and Spain. From T cells, B-cell-depleted T cells, or PBMCs came the material, which was cDNA or gDNA.

Per the original data handling: Nucleated cell number was recorded as an estimate derived from reference gene primer amplification. Clones were read by immunoSEQ multiplex PCR, and TCRdb kept only the in-frame ones, dropping some. The V and J calls and clone size were taken over from that table, and D and trimming were inferred from the DNA. Of 70,000 or so clones listed, 86% were seen once; the top ten hold 16%. The Seattle patients, enrolled during active infection, were followed longitudinally. The CDR3 runs to 13 residues. Trimming stripped 1 base from V and 3 bases from J, with 4 bases between. The sequenced sample was peripheral blood. This receptor was identified in a man aged 40-49 years with COVID-19, enrolled during active disease. V usage is TRBV12-3 or TRBV12-4 and J usage is TRBJ1-5; D call uncertain. The CDR3 region is CASSLVFNQPQHF. DNA for the CDR3: TGTGCCAGCAGTTTAGTATTCAATCAGCCCCAGCATTTT.